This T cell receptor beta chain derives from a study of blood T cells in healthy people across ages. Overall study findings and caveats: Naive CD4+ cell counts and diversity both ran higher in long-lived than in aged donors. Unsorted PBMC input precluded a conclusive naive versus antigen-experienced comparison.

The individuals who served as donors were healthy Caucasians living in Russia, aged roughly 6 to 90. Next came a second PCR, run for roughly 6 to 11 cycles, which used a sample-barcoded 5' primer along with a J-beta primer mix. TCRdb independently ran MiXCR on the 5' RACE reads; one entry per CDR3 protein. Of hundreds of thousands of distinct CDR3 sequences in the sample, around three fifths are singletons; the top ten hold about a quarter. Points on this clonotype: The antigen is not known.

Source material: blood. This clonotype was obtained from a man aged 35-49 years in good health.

CDR3 sequence: CASSLRGGSNEQYF. DNA of the CDR3: TGTGCCAGCAGCCTGAGGGGGGGTAGCAACGAGCAGTACTTC. J is TRBJ2-5 and V is TRBV12-3 or TRBV12-4, with D perhaps TRBD2 (7 bases). The DNA end favors TRBJ2-7, so the J call may be wrong. The CDR3 runs to 14 residues.